Sequencing of this T cell receptor (beta chain) was carried out in a study of CD8 T cells in Susac syndrome. RNA amounts of 0.5 to 1 ug underwent reverse transcription with random hexamers. Multiplex PCR with immunoSEQ amplified the TCR beta CDR3 across 54 Vbeta and 13 Jbeta. MiXCR, run by TCRdb on the immunoSEQ multiplex PCR reads, gives a single entry per CDR3 protein. The sample consists of roughly 330,000 distinct CDR3 sequences, 92% of them appearing once. The multiple sclerosis controls were treatment-naive patients, and their relapsing-remitting disease was stable or active. TEMRA cells were enriched by FACS, and CD4+ and CD8+ T cells were negatively isolated. V shed 5 bases and J shed 6 bases, with 18 bases lying between them. Germline V gene data show CDR1 as LNHDA and CDR2 as SQIVND (reference sequence). The CDR3 is 15 amino acids.

This receptor was identified in a human donor with multiple sclerosis. This chain uses TRBV19 with TRBJ2-3; a weak D match, TRBD2 (6 bases). Sequences were obtained from CD4+ T cells from PBMCs. DNA of the CDR3: TGTGCCAGTAGTCGCCTGTTGACGGGAGCCGATACGCAGTATTTT. Translating gives CASSRLLTGADTQYF. Full variable domain (remainder filled in from reference TRBV19 and TRBJ2-3): DGGITQSPKYLFRKEGQNVTLSCEQNLNHDAMYWYRQDPGQGLRLIYYSQIVNDFQKGDIAEGYSVSREKKESFPLTVTSAQKNPTAFYLCASSRLLTGADTQYFGPGTRLTVL.